This TCR beta chain was sequenced in a study of shared clonotypes between healthy human individuals. Study findings and constraints: Four donors held approximately 5% of naive CD4 clonotypes in common. When compared with the clonotypes that were shared by all four sorted-subset donors, the non-shared clonotypes turned out to have lower generation probabilities.

This clone has just a few counts. No antigen is known for it. Sequencing used immunoSEQ multiplex PCR; TCRdb keeps in-frame clones, though not all of them. Among around 1,100,000 clones listed, about 72% were seen once. V gave up 4 bases and J gave up 4 bases, with 14 bases separating them. This CDR3 comprises 15 residues. Germline V gene sequence: CDR1 MDHEN, CDR2 SYDVKM. The sample taken for sequencing was memory CD4+ T cells from PBMCs. Specified subset: CD45RA-negative fraction. This receptor was identified in a man aged 18 to 29 in good health. Some clones in this sample may be carry-over from other donors' samples. The genes are TRBV28 and TRBJ1-3; maybe TRBD1 (6 bases). DNA for the CDR3: TGTGCCAGCAGTTACGACAGGATCACGGGAAACACCATATATTTT. This gives the protein CASSYDRITGNTIYF.